This T cell receptor beta chain was sequenced during a study of blood T cells in healthy people across ages. CDR1 and CDR2 from the germline V gene are SGHVS and FNYEAQ. The CDR3 covers 15 residues. Deletions cut 5 bases from V and 4 bases from J, with 14 bases between. Sample-barcoded 5' priming and a J-beta primer mix drove a second PCR of roughly 6 to 12 cycles. The authors tagged each cDNA molecule using a template-switch adaptor with 12 random nucleotides. Each CDR3 protein is one row after TCRdb ran MiXCR on the 5' RACE reads. The table records over 600,000 distinct CDR3 sequences, 20% to 25% of them present only once.

Sequencing was carried out using blood. The clonotype was recovered from a man in his 70s in good health. The chain couples TRBV7-6 to TRBJ2-2, with D maybe TRBD2 (6 bases). CDR3 residues: CASSPTGTRTGELFF. CDR3 bases: TGTGCCAGCAGCCCCACCGGGACTCGCACCGGGGAGCTGTTTTTT.